The present T cell receptor (beta chain) was sequenced within a study of blood T cell repertoires in COVID-19. Sequencing was performed with immunoSEQ multiplex PCR; in TCRdb, only in-frame clones are kept and a portion is missing. This table holds roughly 70,000 clones, 70% to 80% found once. This CDR3 spans 16 amino acids. V was pared by 6 bases and J by 4 bases, with 10 bases of the junction left unmatched. Per germline, CDR1 MNHNY and CDR2 SVGAGI (reference sequence). This receptor was taken from a human donor in a cohort sampled during active COVID-19. This chain connects TRBV6-6 to TRBJ2-3, with TRBD1 matching over 10 bases. The specimen sequenced was peripheral blood. CDR3 sequence: CASRIIGTGDADTQYF. The DNA for the CDR3 is TGTGCCAGCAGGATTATCGGGACAGGGGATGCAGATACGCAGTATTTT.